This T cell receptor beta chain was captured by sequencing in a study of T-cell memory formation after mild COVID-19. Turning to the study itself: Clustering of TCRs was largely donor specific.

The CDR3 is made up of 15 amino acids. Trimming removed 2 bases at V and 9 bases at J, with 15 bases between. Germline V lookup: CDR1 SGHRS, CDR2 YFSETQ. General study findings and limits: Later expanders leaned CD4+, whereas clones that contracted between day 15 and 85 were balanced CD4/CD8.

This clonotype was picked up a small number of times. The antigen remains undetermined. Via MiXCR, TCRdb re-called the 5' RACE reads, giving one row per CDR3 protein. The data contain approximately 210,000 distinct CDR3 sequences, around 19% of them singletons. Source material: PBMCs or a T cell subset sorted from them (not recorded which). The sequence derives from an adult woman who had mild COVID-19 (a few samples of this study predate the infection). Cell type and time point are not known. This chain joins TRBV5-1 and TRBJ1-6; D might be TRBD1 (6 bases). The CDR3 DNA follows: TGCGCCAGCAGCTTACCAACAGGGACTGGTTCACCCCTCCACTTT. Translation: CASSLPTGTGSPLHF.